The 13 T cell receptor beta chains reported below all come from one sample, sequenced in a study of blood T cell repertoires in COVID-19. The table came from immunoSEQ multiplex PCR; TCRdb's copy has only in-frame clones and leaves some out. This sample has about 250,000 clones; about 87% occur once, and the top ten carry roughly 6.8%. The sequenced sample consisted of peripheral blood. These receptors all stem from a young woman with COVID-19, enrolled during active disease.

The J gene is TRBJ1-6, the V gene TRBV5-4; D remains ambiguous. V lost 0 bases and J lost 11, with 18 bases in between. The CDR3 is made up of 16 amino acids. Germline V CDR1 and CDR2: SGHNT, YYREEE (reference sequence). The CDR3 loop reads CASSLGSGSSPAPLHF. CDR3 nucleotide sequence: TGTGCCAGCAGCTTGGGATCGGGGTCGAGTCCGGCACCCCTCCACTTT.

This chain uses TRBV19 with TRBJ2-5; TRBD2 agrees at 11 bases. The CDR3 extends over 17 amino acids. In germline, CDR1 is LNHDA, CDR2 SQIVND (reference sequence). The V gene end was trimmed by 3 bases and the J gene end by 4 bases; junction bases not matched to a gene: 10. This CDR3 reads CASSMTSGVLRRETQYF. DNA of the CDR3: TGTGCCAGTAGTATGACTAGCGGGGTCCTGAGGCGAGAGACCCAGTACTTC.

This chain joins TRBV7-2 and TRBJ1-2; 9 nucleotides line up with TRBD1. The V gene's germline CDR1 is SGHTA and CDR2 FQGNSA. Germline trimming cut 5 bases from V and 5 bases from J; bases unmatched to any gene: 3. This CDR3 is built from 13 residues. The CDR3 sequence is CASSADRGYGYTF. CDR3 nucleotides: TGTGCCAGCAGCGCGGACAGGGGATATGGCTACACCTTC.

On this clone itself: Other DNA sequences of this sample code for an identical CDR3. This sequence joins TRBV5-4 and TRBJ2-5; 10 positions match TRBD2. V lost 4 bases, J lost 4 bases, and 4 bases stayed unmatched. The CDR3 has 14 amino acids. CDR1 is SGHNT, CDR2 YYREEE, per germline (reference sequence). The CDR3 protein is CASSLAGVVETQYF. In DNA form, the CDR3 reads TGTGCCAGCAGCCTAGCGGGAGTGGTAGAGACCCAGTACTTC.

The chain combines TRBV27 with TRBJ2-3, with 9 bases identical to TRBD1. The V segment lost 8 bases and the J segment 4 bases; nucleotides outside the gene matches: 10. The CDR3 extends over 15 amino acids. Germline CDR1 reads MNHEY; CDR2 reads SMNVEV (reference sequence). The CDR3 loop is CASGPGTGNADTQYF. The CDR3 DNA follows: TGTGCCAGCGGGCCCGGGACAGGGAACGCAGATACGCAGTATTTT.

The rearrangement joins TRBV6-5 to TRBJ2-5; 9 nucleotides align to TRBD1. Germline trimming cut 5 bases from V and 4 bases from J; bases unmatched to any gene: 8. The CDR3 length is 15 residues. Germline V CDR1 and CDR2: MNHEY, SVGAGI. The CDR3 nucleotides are TGTGCCAGCAGTCAGAACAGGGGGCAGGGAGAGACCCAGTACTTC. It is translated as CASSQNRGQGETQYF.

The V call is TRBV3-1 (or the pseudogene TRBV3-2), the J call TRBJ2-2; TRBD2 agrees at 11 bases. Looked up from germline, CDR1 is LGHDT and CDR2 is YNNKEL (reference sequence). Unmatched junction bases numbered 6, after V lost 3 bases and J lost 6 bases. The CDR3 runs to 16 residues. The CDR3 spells CASSQEVAGGPGELFF. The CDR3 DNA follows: TGTGCCAGCAGCCAGGAGGTAGCGGGAGGGCCCGGGGAGCTGTTTTTT.

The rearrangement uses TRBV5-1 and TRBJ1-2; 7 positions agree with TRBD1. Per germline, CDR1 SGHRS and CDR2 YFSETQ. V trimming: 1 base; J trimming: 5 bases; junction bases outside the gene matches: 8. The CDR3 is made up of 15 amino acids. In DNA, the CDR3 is TGCGCCAGCAGCTTGAACCGGGACAGCATGTATGGCTACACCTTC. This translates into CASSLNRDSMYGYTF.

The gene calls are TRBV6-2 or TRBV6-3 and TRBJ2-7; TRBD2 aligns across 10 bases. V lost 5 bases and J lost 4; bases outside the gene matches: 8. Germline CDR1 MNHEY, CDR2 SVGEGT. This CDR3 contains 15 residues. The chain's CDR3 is CASSPLAGVGYEQYV. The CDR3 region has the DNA TGTGCCAGCAGTCCCCTAGCGGGAGTAGGTTACGAGCAGTACGTC.

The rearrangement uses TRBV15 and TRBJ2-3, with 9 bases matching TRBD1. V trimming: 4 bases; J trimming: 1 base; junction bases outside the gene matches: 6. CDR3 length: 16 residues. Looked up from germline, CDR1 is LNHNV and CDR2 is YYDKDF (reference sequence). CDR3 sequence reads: CATSKPRTGGTDTQYF. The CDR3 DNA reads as TGTGCCACCAGCAAACCCCGGACAGGGGGCACAGATACGCAGTATTTT. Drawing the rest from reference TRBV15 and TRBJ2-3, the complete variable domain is DAMVIQNPRYQVTQFGKPVTLSCSQTLNHNVMYWYQQKSSQAPKLLFHYYDKDFNNEADTPDNFQSRRPNTSFCFLDIRSPGLGDTAMYLCATSKPRTGGTDTQYFGPGTRLTVL.

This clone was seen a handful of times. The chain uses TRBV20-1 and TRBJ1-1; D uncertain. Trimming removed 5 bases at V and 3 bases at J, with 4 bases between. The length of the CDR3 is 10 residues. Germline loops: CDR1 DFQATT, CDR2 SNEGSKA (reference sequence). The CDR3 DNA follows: TGCAGTGCTCTCCACACTGAAGCTTTCTTT. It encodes CSALHTEAFF.

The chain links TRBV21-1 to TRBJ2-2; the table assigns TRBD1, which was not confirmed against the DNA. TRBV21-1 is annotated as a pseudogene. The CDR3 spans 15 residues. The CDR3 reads CASSKAGDRPRELFF. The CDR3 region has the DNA TGTGCCAGCAGCAAAGCGGGTGACAGACCAAGGGAGCTGTTTTTT.

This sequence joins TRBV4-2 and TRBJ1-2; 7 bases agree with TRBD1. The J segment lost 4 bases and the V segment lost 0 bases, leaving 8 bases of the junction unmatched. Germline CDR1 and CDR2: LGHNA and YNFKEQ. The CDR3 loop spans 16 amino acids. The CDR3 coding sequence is TGTGCCAGCAGCCAAGAACCCACAGGGGACACCTATGGCTACACCTTC. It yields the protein CASSQEPTGDTYGYTF.